This is a list of T cell receptor beta chains from one sample in a study of CD8+ T cells in alopecia areata. TCRdb's copy holds only in-frame clones and misses some; the assay was immunoSEQ multiplex PCR. The top ten clones hold around 2.8% of a sample with some 100,000 clones, about 60% of them seen once. Material: CD4+ T cells sorted from blood. All receptors derive from a human donor in good health. The CDR3 runs from the conserved cysteine through the conserved F or W. Each record gives: clone size, V gene, J gene, D gene, CDR3 protein, CDR3 DNA. A D gene is named only where the DNA matches it firmly. A clone size is listed for some rows: how often the clone was seen (once, few, many), or a class if it is expanded.

.	TRBV25-1	TRBJ1-3	.	CASSFAGGNTIYF	TGTGCCAGCAGTTTTGCCGGTGGAAACACCATATATTTT
.	TRBV29-1	TRBJ2-1	.	CSAGPRRANEQFF	TGCAGCGCGGGTCCGAGGAGGGCCAATGAGCAGTTCTTC
.	TRBV27	TRBJ2-5	.	CASSTDRQETQYF	TGTGCCAGCAGTACGGACAGACAAGAGACCCAGTACTTC
.	TRBV2	TRBJ2-5	TRBD2	CASSETSGRTQYF	TGTGCCAGCAGTGAGACTAGCGGGAGAACCCAGTACTTC
.	TRBV11-2	TRBJ2-7	.	CASSLTGATYEQYF	TGTGCCAGCAGCTTAACCGGGGCGACCTACGAGCAGTACTTC
.	TRBV6-6	TRBJ2-4	.	CASSLPGPKNIQYF	TGTGCCAGCAGTCTCCCCGGACCCAAAAACATTCAGTACTTC
.	TRBV5-6	TRBJ2-1	.	CASRGDISSYNEQFF	TGTGCCAGCAGAGGGGACATAAGCTCCTACAATGAGCAGTTCTTC
.	TRBV15	TRBJ2-1	TRBD1	CATTQSGTGGHEQFF	TGTGCCACCACCCAATCCGGGACAGGGGGGCATGAGCAGTTCTTC
once	TRBV29-1	TRBJ2-2	.	CSVGIQGRATGELFF	TGCAGCGTCGGAATACAGGGTCGCGCCACCGGGGAGCTGTTTTTT
.	TRBV5-1	TRBJ2-5	TRBD1	CASSTGTGEETQYF	TGCGCCAGCAGCACCGGGACAGGGGAAGAGACCCAGTACTTC
few	TRBV30	TRBJ1-1	.	CAWKGSTEAFF	TGTGCCTGGAAAGGCAGCACTGAAGCTTTCTTT
.	TRBV29-1	TRBJ2-5	.	CSVELVLRGTQYF	TGCAGCGTTGAGCTGGTCCTGAGAGGGACCCAGTACTTC
few	TRBV6-1	TRBJ2-1	.	CASLLTSSYNEQFF	TGTGCCAGCCTCCTCACGAGCTCCTACAATGAGCAGTTCTTC
few	TRBV7-8	TRBJ1-5	.	CASSLVNQPQHF	TGTGCCAGCAGCTTAGTTAATCAGCCCCAGCATTTT
.	TRBV29-1	TRBJ2-3	TRBD1	CSVGQGRDTQYF	TGCAGCGTGGGACAGGGGAGAGATACGCAGTATTTT
few	TRBV10-2	TRBJ2-2	TRBD1	CASTSGQMNTGELFF	TGCGCCAGCACCTCGGGACAGATGAACACCGGGGAGCTGTTTTTT
.	TRBV18	TRBJ2-1	.	CASSPESQQQFF	TGTGCCAGCTCACCTGAGAGCCAGCAGCAGTTCTTC
few	TRBV5-1	TRBJ1-5	.	CASSLGGSYSNQPQHF	TGCGCCAGCAGCTTGGGGGGCAGTTATAGCAATCAGCCCCAGCATTTT
.	TRBV5-8	TRBJ1-5	.	CASSPNWGIGNQPQHF	TGTGCCAGCAGCCCCAATTGGGGGATTGGCAATCAGCCCCAGCATTTT
.	TRBV13	TRBJ2-3	TRBD2	CASSRAGGTDTQYF	TGTGCCAGCAGCCGGGCGGGGGGCACAGATACGCAGTATTTT
few	TRBV7-2	TRBJ1-3	.	CASSLDTGPSGNTIYF	TGTGCCAGCAGCTTGGACACAGGGCCCTCTGGAAACACCATATATTTT
.	TRBV7-7	TRBJ2-5	.	CASSSGRQETQYF	TGTGCCAGCAGCTCAGGACGGCAAGAGACCCAGTACTTC
.	TRBV11-2	TRBJ2-5	.	CASSPTLETQYF	TGTGCCAGCAGCCCGACGTTAGAGACCCAGTACTTC
.	TRBV14	TRBJ1-3	.	CASSPPGAPGNTIYF	TGTGCCAGCAGCCCCCCCGGGGCCCCTGGAAACACCATATATTTT
.	TRBV7-9	TRBJ2-7	TRBD1	CASTETGDEQYF	TGTGCCAGCACCGAGACAGGGGACGAGCAGTACTTC
once	TRBV7-2	TRBJ1-1	.	CASSFLRTNTEAFF	TGTGCCAGCAGCTTTCTACGGACGAACACTGAAGCTTTCTTT
.	TRBV11-2	TRBJ2-2	TRBD2	CASSFLGLVSTGELFF	TGTGCCAGCAGCTTTCTTGGACTAGTCTCCACCGGGGAGCTGTTTTTT
.	TRBV6-5	TRBJ2-3	.	CASSRTTGTDTQYF	TGTGCCAGCAGCCGAACGACGGGCACAGATACGCAGTATTTT
.	TRBV7-3	TRBJ2-1	.	CASSLRGSGNNEQFF	TGTGCCAGCAGCTTAAGAGGCTCGGGGAACAATGAGCAGTTCTTC
.	TRBV29-1	TRBJ2-3	.	CSVVGGAADTQYF	TGCAGCGTTGTGGGGGGGGCCGCAGATACGCAGTATTTT
.	TRBV30	TRBJ1-5	.	CAWSLPNQPQHF	TGTGCCTGGAGTCTTCCCAATCAGCCCCAGCATTTT
.	TRBV30	TRBJ1-1	.	CAWTPQGGTEAFF	TGTGCCTGGACCCCCCAGGGTGGCACTGAAGCTTTCTTT
few	TRBV29-1	TRBJ1-1	.	CSGKDSEAFF	TGCAGCGGAAAGGACAGTGAAGCTTTCTTT
few	TRBV5-4	TRBJ2-1	.	CASRPEPNKDNEQFF	TGTGCCAGCAGGCCGGAACCTAACAAGGACAATGAGCAGTTCTTC
.	TRBV6-1	TRBJ1-2	.	CAEGRDNGYTF	TGTGCCGAGGGAAGGGACAATGGCTACACCTTC
.	TRBV30	TRBJ1-1	.	CAWSGQAEAFF	TGTGCCTGGAGTGGACAGGCTGAAGCTTTCTTT
.	TRBV14	TRBJ2-3	.	CASSHGGTQYF	TGTGCCAGCAGCCATGGAGGTACGCAGTATTTT
.	TRBV14	TRBJ2-7	.	CASSQRDGYEQYF	TGTGCCAGCAGCCAGCGAGACGGCTACGAGCAGTACTTC
.	TRBV6-6	TRBJ2-7	TRBD1	CASSRDRVVRDF	TGTGCCAGCAGTCGGGACAGGGTGGTCCGGGACTTC
.	TRBV14	TRBJ1-2	.	CASSQGLGYTF	TGTGCCAGCAGCCAAGGGCTTGGCTACACCTTC
.	TRBV25-1	TRBJ2-5	.	CASSDYGTLKGETQYF	TGTGCCAGCAGTGACTACGGGACGCTCAAGGGAGAGACCCAGTACTTC
few	TRBV27	TRBJ2-1	.	CASRGLGEQFF	TGTGCCAGCAGAGGGCTCGGTGAGCAGTTCTTC
.	TRBV5-1	TRBJ2-5	TRBD2	CASSPGGPQETQYF	TGCGCCAGCAGCCCGGGGGGGCCGCAAGAGACCCAGTACTTC
.	TRBV4-1	TRBJ2-2	.	CASSYQPGLQSGTGELFF	TGCGCCAGCAGCTACCAACCGGGACTCCAATCGGGGACCGGGGAGCTGTTTTTT
.	TRBV28	TRBJ1-2	.	CASSLRVNYGYTF	TGTGCCAGCAGTTTGCGAGTTAACTATGGCTACACCTTC
.	TRBV27	TRBJ1-2	TRBD1	CASSFNRGGYGYTF	TGTGCCAGCAGTTTTAACAGGGGGGGCTATGGCTACACCTTC
once	TRBV4-1	TRBJ2-7	.	CASSRSIGAAYEQYF	TGCGCCAGCAGCCGAAGCATCGGGGCTGCCTACGAGCAGTACTTC
.	TRBV29-1	TRBJ2-5	TRBD2	CSVIRTGGREETQYF	TGCAGCGTCATCAGAACGGGGGGACGGGAGGAGACCCAGTACTTC
.	TRBV30	TRBJ2-1	.	CAWSVKRGGNEQFF	TGTGCCTGGAGTGTAAAGAGGGGCGGCAATGAGCAGTTCTTC
.	TRBV2	TRBJ2-2	.	CASHSATGLRANTGELFF	TGTGCCAGCCATTCCGCGACAGGTCTTCGAGCGAACACCGGGGAGCTGTTTTTT
few	TRBV19	TRBJ2-4	.	CASSGGAIAKNIQYF	TGTGCCAGTAGTGGTGGAGCAATAGCCAAAAACATTCAGTACTTC
.	TRBV23-1	TRBJ2-3	.	CASSQSFQYF	TGCGCCAGCAGTCAGTCATTCCAGTATTTT
few	TRBV28	TRBJ2-3	.	CASSSGSRGTQYF	TGTGCCAGCAGTTCGGGGAGCCGGGGTACGCAGTATTTT
.	TRBV15	TRBJ2-7	.	CATSRDLSEQYF	TGTGCCACCAGCAGAGATCTGAGTGAGCAGTACTTC
many	TRBV5-1	TRBJ2-2	.	CASSVQLTGELFF	TGCGCCAGCAGCGTACAGCTTACCGGGGAGCTGTTTTTT
.	TRBV7-9	TRBJ2-5	.	CASSLGERLQETQYF	TGTGCCAGCAGCTTAGGGGAGCGGCTCCAAGAGACCCAGTACTTC
.	TRBV29-1	TRBJ2-5	.	CSVNPQAEETQYF	TGCAGCGTTAATCCGCAGGCGGAAGAGACCCAGTACTTC
.	TRBV7-2	TRBJ2-5	.	CASSFHPTRETQYF	TGTGCCAGCAGCTTCCACCCAACGCGGGAGACCCAGTACTTC
few	TRBV30	TRBJ1-5	TRBD1	CAWSGQGKSQPQHF	TGTGCCTGGAGTGGACAGGGGAAAAGTCAGCCCCAGCATTTT